A single sample gave rise to the 23 T cell receptor beta chains below, sequenced in a study of response to subunit inactivated influenza vaccine. TCRdb processed the RT-PCR reads anew with MiXCR; each CDR3 protein has one entry. Of hundreds of thousands of distinct CDR3 sequences detected, around a sixth appear once; the ten largest clones hold approximately 11%. Specimen: PBMCs from blood, collected about 5 days after vaccination. The receptors were sampled from a man aged 45-65 years who received an inactivated influenza vaccine.

This clonotype was observed at least ten times. The chain carries TRBV11-2 and TRBJ2-1; 10 nucleotides align to TRBD2. Trimming took 0 bases from V and 8 from J; bases not matched to a gene: 16. This CDR3 has 19 residues. Germline CDR1 SGHAT, CDR2 FQNNGV. Written as DNA, the CDR3 is TGTGCCAGCAGCTTAGACCCCGTTCTCGGGAAGCGGGAGGGCGATGAGCAGTTCTTC. Translating gives CASSLDPVLGKREGDEQFF.

The table lists this clonotype with a few counts. This rearrangement joins TRBV3-1 to TRBJ2-7; the D gene is possibly TRBD2 (5 bases). The CDR3 is made up of 14 amino acids. V dropped 0 bases and J dropped 6 bases, with 12 bases sitting between them. Looked up from germline, CDR1 is LGHDT and CDR2 is YNNKEL (reference sequence). For the CDR3, the DNA is TGTGCCAGCAGCCAAGAGGGCGGGTGGAGCGAGCAGTACTTC. Translation gives CASSQEGGWSEQYF.

The V and J genes are TRBV7-2 and TRBJ1-6; D gene unclear. This CDR3 is built from 14 residues. Trimming shortened V by 5 bases and J by 9 bases, and 14 bases separated the two germline ends. The germline CDR1 and CDR2 sequences are SGHTA and FQGNSA. The CDR3 DNA is TGTGCCAGCAGCGATCGATTCGGGTTTTCACCCCTCCACTTT. It codes for CASSDRFGFSPLHF.

The gene calls are TRBV11-2 and TRBJ2-7, with 7 bases matching TRBD1. This CDR3 has 16 amino acids. V lost 3 bases and J lost 5; bases outside the gene matches: 13. Germline V CDR1 and CDR2: SGHAT, FQNNGV. DNA for the CDR3: TGTGCCAGCAGCTTCCCTCACAGGGGATCGATCCACGAGCAGTACTTC. It yields the protein CASSFPHRGSIHEQYF.

This clonotype was recorded at least ten times. The chain recombines TRBV5-1 with TRBJ2-3; 7 nucleotides line up with TRBD1. CDR3 length equals 14 residues. Trimming removed 0 bases from V and 5 bases from J; junction bases left unmatched: 3. Germline V CDR1 and CDR2: SGHRS, YFSETQ. The CDR3 protein is CASSLGWDRDTQYF. The DNA for the CDR3 is TGCGCCAGCAGCTTGGGATGGGACAGAGATACGCAGTATTTT.

V and J are TRBV20-1 and TRBJ1-3, with a weak D call TRBD1 (5 bases). Germline lookup yields CDR1 DFQATT and CDR2 SNEGSKA (reference sequence). The CDR3 totals 11 residues. With 4 bases removed from V and 4 bases from J, the gap between germline ends came to 5 bases. CDR3 sequence reads: CSANRGNTIYF. CDR3 DNA: TGCAGTGCTAACAGGGGAAACACCATATATTTT.

This clonotype was picked up a small number of times. The chain has TRBV10-1 and TRBJ1-1; the D is unclear. The germline CDR1 and CDR2 sequences are WNHNN and SYGVQD (reference sequence). Trimming took 4 bases from V and 1 from J, leaving 4 bases between them. The CDR3 has 12 amino acids. The CDR3 spells CASSGRNTEAFF. In nucleotides, the CDR3 is TGCGCCAGCAGTGGACGGAACACTGAAGCTTTCTTT.

The genes are TRBV11-2 and TRBJ2-1; D gene ambiguous. This CDR3 is 14 amino acids long. CDR1 and CDR2 from the germline V gene are SGHAT and FQNNGV. V was cut by 5 bases and J by 9 bases, with 17 bases left in between. CDR3 sequence reads: CASSRWTNPGEQFF. The DNA of the CDR3 is TGTGCCAGCAGCCGCTGGACCAATCCGGGTGAGCAGTTCTTC.

The chain uses TRBV20-1 and TRBJ2-5, with 9 bases lining up with TRBD2. The V gene's germline CDR1 is DFQATT and CDR2 SNEGSKA (reference sequence). The V gene end was trimmed by 0 bases and the J gene end by 6 bases; junction bases not matched to a gene: 2. There are 13 residues in the CDR3. CDR3 sequence: CSARDSGRQTQYF. CDR3 nucleotide sequence: TGCAGTGCTAGAGATAGCGGGAGACAGACCCAGTACTTC.

The chain carries TRBV14 and TRBJ2-6, with TRBD1 identical over 9 bases. Germline values: CDR1 SGHDN, CDR2 FVKESK. J gave up 0 bases and V 5 bases, and 11 bases lay outside the gene matches. The CDR3 covers 19 residues. CDR3 region: CASSLIPGQGHSGANVLTF. The CDR3 DNA reads TGTGCCAGCAGCTTAATCCCGGGACAGGGACACTCTGGGGCCAACGTCCTGACTTTC.

This CDR3 reads CASSPGFAGGTDTQYF. CDR3 DNA sequence: TGTGCCAGCAGTCCAGGCTTCGCGGGGGGCACAGATACGCAGTATTTT. The genes are TRBV28 and TRBJ2-3; TRBD2 agrees at 7 bases. CDR3 length: 16 amino acids. Per germline, CDR1 MDHEN and CDR2 SYDVKM. The trim removed 5 bases at V and 1 base at J, leaving 9 bases unmatched.

This clonotype has ten or more counts. V gene TRBV7-2 combines with J gene TRBJ1-2; 7 positions match TRBD1. The CDR3 spans 14 residues. Trimming at V came to 5 bases and at J to 3 bases, leaving 6 bases not matched to a gene. The V gene's germline CDR1 is SGHTA and CDR2 FQGNSA. CDR3 sequence reads: CASSPGGRDYGYTF. Here the CDR3 DNA reads TGTGCCAGCAGCCCAGGGGGAAGGGACTATGGCTACACCTTC.

This clonotype appeared many times. The chain recombines TRBV5-1 with TRBJ2-3, with 7 bases matching TRBD2. The CDR3 has 17 amino acids. Per germline, CDR1 SGHRS and CDR2 YFSETQ. With 1 base clipped from V and 0 bases from J, the junction kept 8 bases outside the gene matches. This CDR3 is CASSLTLAGASTDTQYF. CDR3 nucleotide sequence: TGCGCCAGCAGCTTGACTTTGGCGGGAGCGAGCACAGATACGCAGTATTTT.

Only a few counts were recorded for this clonotype. The chain couples TRBV5-1 to TRBJ2-6, with 10 bases fitting TRBD2. The V gene end was trimmed by 1 base and the J gene end by 0 bases; junction bases not matched to a gene: 4. The CDR3 loop spans 18 amino acids. Per germline, CDR1 SGHRS and CDR2 YFSETQ. DNA of the CDR3: TGCGCCAGCAGCTTGTTAGCGGGAGGCCTCTCTGGGGCCAACGTCCTGACTTTC. Translated: CASSLLAGGLSGANVLTF.

This clonotype was picked up many times. This rearrangement joins TRBV9 to TRBJ2-5, with 9 bases identical to TRBD2. The V gene end was trimmed by 4 bases and the J gene end by 5 bases; junction bases not matched to a gene: 6. CDR3 size: 14 residues. From germline, CDR1 is SGDLS and CDR2 YYNGEE. CDR3 DNA sequence: TGTGCCAGCAGCCTTAGCGGGAGTGCGGAGACCCAGTACTTC. Translated: CASSLSGSAETQYF. Filled out from reference TRBV9 and TRBJ2-5, the complete variable domain reads DSGVTQTPKHLITATGQRVTLRCSPRSGDLSVYWYQQSLDQGLQFLIQYYNGEERAKGNILERFSAQQFPDLHSELNLSSLELGDSALYFCASSLSGSAETQYFGPGTRLLVL.

The chain uses TRBV3-1 and TRBJ2-7; D is ambiguous. The CDR3 extends over 12 amino acids. V was pared by 4 bases and J by 12 bases, with 16 bases between. Germline CDR1 and CDR2: LGHDT and YNNKEL (reference sequence). CDR3 DNA: TGTGCCAGCAGCCGGCCGGGCCTTAGTCCGTACTTC. Its protein product is CASSRPGLSPYF.

This clonotype was counted only a few times. DNA of the CDR3: TGTGCCAGCAGCCGTGGCGAGGGAGTGGTCGCCAAGCCCCAGCATTTT. As protein: CASSRGEGVVAKPQHF. This chain links TRBV7-9 with TRBJ1-5; D is undetermined. CDR3 length: 16 amino acids. V dropped 5 bases and J dropped 8 bases, with 22 bases sitting between them. Germline CDR1 SEHNR, CDR2 FQNEAQ (reference sequence).

The chain employs TRBV4-2 and TRBJ1-1, with 12 bases lining up with TRBD1. Trimming at V came to 4 bases and at J to 5 bases, leaving 11 bases not matched to a gene. The length of the CDR3 is 17 residues. Germline lookup yields CDR1 LGHNA and CDR2 YNFKEQ. CDR3 loop: CASSLIVGTGGSTEAFF. CDR3 nucleotides: TGTGCCAGCAGCCTCATAGTCGGGACAGGGGGCTCGACTGAAGCTTTCTTT.

This clonotype has a handful of counts. The chain uses TRBV6-1 and TRBJ1-1; no firm D call. V lost 2 bases to trimming and J lost 6 bases, with 10 bases between them. The CDR3 contains 13 residues. The germline V gene has CDR1 MNHNS and CDR2 SASEGT. The CDR3 here is CASSESHSSEAFF. DNA for the CDR3: TGTGCCAGCAGTGAATCCCACAGTTCTGAAGCTTTCTTT.

In its sample, this clonotype was seen a few times. V usage is TRBV12-3 or TRBV12-4 and J usage is TRBJ1-1; D is unresolved. The CDR3 sequence is 14 residues long. V shed 1 base and J shed 4 bases, with 10 bases lying between them. The CDR3 spells CASSLERAPTEAFF. DNA for the CDR3: TGTGCCAGCAGTTTAGAAAGGGCACCCACTGAAGCTTTCTTT.

The V gene is TRBV28, the J gene TRBJ2-1; D uncertain. The germline CDR1 and CDR2 sequences are MDHEN and SYDVKM. CDR3 length: 16 amino acids. V lost 6 bases to trimming and J lost 0 bases, with 15 bases between them. CDR3 region: CASSKDTLLSYNEQFF. The CDR3 nucleotides read TGTGCCAGCAGCAAAGACACGCTACTCTCCTACAATGAGCAGTTCTTC.

Notes on this clonotype: The junction departs from the called germline gene at one end, perhaps through a read error. The rearrangement uses TRBV7-8 and TRBJ2-7, with 14 bases fitting TRBD2. The V gene's germline CDR1 is SGHVS and CDR2 FQNEAQ. This CDR3 has 12 amino acids. CDR3 amino acids: CASSLGTSGGNF. The CDR3 DNA reads TGTGCCAGCAGCTTGGGGACTAGCGGGGGTAACTTC.

The chain has TRBV29-1 and TRBJ2-1; D is unclear. V lost 0 bases, J lost 2 bases, and 14 bases lay in between. CDR3 length: 16 residues. Germline V CDR1 and CDR2: SQVTM, ANQGSEA. In nucleotides, the CDR3 is TGCAGCGTTGAAGATCACTGGAGTACAGCCTACAATGAGCAGTTCTTC. Protein sequence: CSVEDHWSTAYNEQFF.